These T cell receptor beta chains were read from a single sample in a study of early T cells in non-severe SARS-CoV-2 infection. MiXCR, applied by TCRdb to the 5' RACE reads, yields one record per CDR3 protein. The sample shows roughly 93,000 distinct CDR3 sequences, roughly 11% of them seen only once. Sequenced: whole blood. The source is an adult who was a healthcare worker with PCR-confirmed SARS-CoV-2 infection or an uninfected control (not recorded which). Each CDR3 is given with its conserved first and last residue. A D gene is named only where the DNA matches it firmly. Clone size, where shown, is once, few, many, or a class for clones that have expanded.

length: 15; V: TRBV12-3/TRBV12-4; size: NA; J: TRBJ2-5; D: NA; DNA: TGTGCCACCGGACGGGCGCTAGCGATTCAAGAGACCCAGTACTTC; CDR3: CATGRALAIQETQYF
length: 15; V: TRBV5-1; size: few; J: TRBJ1-1; D: NA; DNA: TGCGCCAGCAGGGCGGAAACAGGGACCTACGCTGAAGCTTTCTTT; CDR3: CASRAETGTYAEAFF
length: 15; V: TRBV29-1; size: NA; J: TRBJ2-3; D: NA; DNA: TGCAGCGTTGAAGAATGGGGCAGGGGAACAGATACGCAGTATTTT; CDR3: CSVEEWGRGTDTQYF
length: 10; V: TRBV29-1; size: few; J: TRBJ2-3; D: NA; DNA: TGCAGCGCCCGTGCGGATACGCAGTATTTT; CDR3: CSARADTQYF
length: 16; V: TRBV10-3; size: many; J: TRBJ2-1; D: TRBD2; DNA: TGTGCCATCAGTGTTTCCACCGCGGGAGTCCCTAATGAGCAGTTCTTC; CDR3: CAISVSTAGVPNEQFF
length: 13; V: TRBV4-1; size: NA; J: TRBJ1-1; D: NA; DNA: TGCGCCAGCAGACAAACAGCGAACACTGAAGCTTTCTTT; CDR3: CASRQTANTEAFF
length: 15; V: TRBV11-2; size: many; J: TRBJ1-4; D: TRBD1; DNA: TGTGCCAGCAGCCGACAGGGTGTAATGAACGAAAAACTGTTTTTT; CDR3: CASSRQGVMNEKLFF
length: 11; V: TRBV29-1; size: few; J: TRBJ1-2; D: NA; DNA: TGCAGCGTTGTGTCTAACTATGGCTACACCTTC; CDR3: CSVVSNYGYTF
length: 16; V: TRBV6-1; size: NA; J: TRBJ2-3; D: TRBD2; DNA: TGTGCCAGCAGATCCGTAGCGGGGGGGCGTTTAGATACGCAGTATTTT; CDR3: CASRSVAGGRLDTQYF
length: 14; V: TRBV7-9; size: NA; J: TRBJ2-1; D: TRBD2; DNA: TGTGCCAGCATTATTAGCGGGGGGCATGATGAGCAGTTCTTC; CDR3: CASIISGGHDEQFF
length: 13; V: TRBV29-1; size: many; J: TRBJ2-1; D: NA; DNA: TGCAGCGTTGAAGCTCTGGACTACAATGAGCAGTTCTTC; CDR3: CSVEALDYNEQFF
length: 13; V: TRBV12-3/TRBV12-4; size: many; J: TRBJ2-3; D: NA; DNA: TGTGCCAGCAGCTACTCGAGCCCAGATACGCAGTATTTT; CDR3: CASSYSSPDTQYF
length: 14; V: TRBV5-1; size: NA; J: TRBJ1-1; D: NA; DNA: TGCGCCAGCAGCTCCCAGTACAGGGAAACTGAAGCTTTCTTT; CDR3: CASSSQYRETEAFF
length: 14; V: TRBV20-1; size: few; J: TRBJ2-4; D: TRBD1; DNA: TGCAGTGCTGGCCCCTTGGGACAGAAAAACATTCAGTACTTC; CDR3: CSAGPLGQKNIQYF
length: 16; V: TRBV11-2; size: many; J: TRBJ2-1; D: NA; DNA: TGTGCCAGCAGCTTCCCTTCCTACCGAGGTGACAATGAGCAGTTCTTC; CDR3: CASSFPSYRGDNEQFF
length: 13; V: TRBV6-5; size: many; J: TRBJ1-5; D: NA; DNA: TGTGCCAGCAGTAAACGAGGCAATCAGCCCCAGCATTTT; CDR3: CASSKRGNQPQHF
length: 15; V: TRBV2; size: many; J: TRBJ1-3; D: NA; DNA: TGTGCCAGCAGATACCAATTAAGCTCTGGAAACACCATATATTTT; CDR3: CASRYQLSSGNTIYF
length: 13; V: TRBV2; size: few; J: TRBJ2-2; D: NA; DNA: TGTGCCAGCAGTGTTAATGTCGCCGGGGAGCTGTTTTTT; CDR3: CASSVNVAGELFF
length: 13; V: TRBV5-5; size: NA; J: TRBJ2-1; D: NA; DNA: TGTGCCAGCAGCTTGGGAACAGGGTACGAGCAGTTCTTC; CDR3: CASSLGTGYEQFF
length: 12; V: TRBV29-1; size: few; J: TRBJ2-7; D: NA; DNA: TGCAGCGTTCGACGGAGCTCCTACGAGCAGTACTTC; CDR3: CSVRRSSYEQYF
length: 13; V: TRBV2; size: few; J: TRBJ2-5; D: NA; DNA: TGTGCCAGCAGGCGGGCTCGCCAAGAGACCCAGTACTTC; CDR3: CASRRARQETQYF
length: 15; V: TRBV7-9; size: many; J: TRBJ1-4; D: NA; DNA: TGTGCCAGCAGCTTGGGGGGCCTTCTTAATGAAAAACTGTTTTTT; CDR3: CASSLGGLLNEKLFF
length: 17; V: TRBV20-1; size: NA; J: TRBJ2-3; D: TRBD2; DNA: TGCAGTGCTAGGCTAGCGGGAGCTTTAGGAGGCACAGATACGCAGTATTTT; CDR3: CSARLAGALGGTDTQYF
length: 15; V: TRBV5-1; size: NA; J: TRBJ2-2; D: NA; DNA: TGCGCCAGCAGCGTCGGAGGGCCCGGCACCGGGGAGCTGTTTTTT; CDR3: CASSVGGPGTGELFF
length: 15; V: TRBV7-9; size: many; J: TRBJ2-1; D: TRBD2; DNA: TGTGCCAGCAGCCTTCGGACTAGCGCGTACAATGAGCAGTTCTTC; CDR3: CASSLRTSAYNEQFF
length: 19; V: TRBV28; size: many; J: TRBJ1-3; D: TRBD1; DNA: TGTGCCAGCAGCAGACGCAGATGGGACAGGGGTGCCTCTGGAAACACCATATATTTT; CDR3: CASSRRRWDRGASGNTIYF
length: 15; V: TRBV3-1; size: NA; J: TRBJ2-2; D: TRBD1; DNA: TGTGCCAGCAGCCACCGACAGGGGGCTGTCGGGGAGCTGTTTTTT; CDR3: CASSHRQGAVGELFF
length: 14; V: TRBV18; size: NA; J: TRBJ1-5; D: NA; DNA: TGTGCCAGCTCACCAGGGGTTAGCAATCAGCCCCAGCATTTT; CDR3: CASSPGVSNQPQHF